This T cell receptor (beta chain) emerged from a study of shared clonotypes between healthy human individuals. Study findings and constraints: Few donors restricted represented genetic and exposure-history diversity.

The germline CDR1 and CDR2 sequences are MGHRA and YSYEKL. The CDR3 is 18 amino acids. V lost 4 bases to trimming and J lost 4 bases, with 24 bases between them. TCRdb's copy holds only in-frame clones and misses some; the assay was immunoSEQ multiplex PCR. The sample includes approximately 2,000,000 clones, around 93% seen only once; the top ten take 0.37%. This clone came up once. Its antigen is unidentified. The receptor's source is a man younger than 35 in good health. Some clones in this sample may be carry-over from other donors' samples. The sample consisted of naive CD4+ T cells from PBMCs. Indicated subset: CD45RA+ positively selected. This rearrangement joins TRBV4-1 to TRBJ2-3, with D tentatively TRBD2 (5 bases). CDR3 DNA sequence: TGCGCCAGCAGCCCGGCATTATCGCTAGGGAGTTTTCCAGATACGCAGTATTTT. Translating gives CASSPALSLGSFPDTQYF.